A single sample gave rise to the 14 T cell receptor beta chains below, sequenced in a study of T cell responses to AZD1222 COVID-19 vaccine. Generated by immunoSEQ multiplex PCR, the TCRdb table keeps only in-frame clones and is missing some. The table records 100,000 to 150,000 clones, more than 75% of them present only once. Sample: peripheral blood, taken on day 0 of AZD1222 vaccination. These receptors were collected from an adult in good health.

This sequence joins TRBV27 and TRBJ2-2, with a tentative D call TRBD2 (6 bases). The V gene's germline CDR1 is MNHEY and CDR2 SMNVEV (reference sequence). Deletions cut 2 bases from V and 3 bases from J, with 7 bases between. This CDR3 is built from 14 residues. The DNA of the CDR3 is TGTGCCAGCAGTTTAGCGGGGTACACCGGGGAGCTGTTTTTT. Its translation is CASSLAGYTGELFF.

This chain uses TRBV18 with TRBJ1-2; 7 bases match TRBD1. Trimming at V came to 3 bases and at J to 4 bases, leaving 8 bases not matched to a gene. CDR1 and CDR2 from the germline V gene are KGHSH and LQKENI. CDR3 length: 15 amino acids. The DNA of the CDR3 is TGTGCCAGCTCACCTACAGGGGATAAGGGCTATGGCTACACCTTC. Translated: CASSPTGDKGYGYTF.

This clone turned up a few times. V usage is TRBV29-1 and J usage is TRBJ1-2; TRBD1 is a possible D gene (5 bases). CDR1 is SQVTM, CDR2 ANQGSEA, per germline. The CDR3 spans 13 residues. V was pared by 0 bases and J by 8 bases, with 13 bases between. The CDR3 reads CSVEEGVGGGYTF. In nucleotides, the CDR3 is TGCAGCGTTGAAGAGGGGGTAGGAGGCGGCTACACCTTC.

The chain carries TRBV7-9 and TRBJ2-1; 7 bases are a match to TRBD1. This CDR3 spans 17 amino acids. Germline V gene data show CDR1 as SEHNR and CDR2 as FQNEAQ (reference sequence). The J segment lost 5 bases and the V segment lost 3 bases, leaving 13 bases of the junction unmatched. This CDR3 reads CASSFRAGGVGNNEQFF. The CDR3 nucleotides are TGTGCCAGCAGCTTTCGGGCAGGGGGTGTAGGGAACAATGAGCAGTTCTTC. Full variable domain (missing parts from reference TRBV7-9 and TRBJ2-1): DTGVSQNPRHKITKRGQNVTFRCDPISEHNRLYWYRQTLGQGPEFLTYFQNEAQLEKSRLLSDRFSAERPKGSFSTLEIQRTEQGDSAMYLCASSFRAGGVGNNEQFFGPGTRLTVL.

This clone was found a few times. CDR3 bases: TGTGCCACTGGCGGGACTAGCGAGACCCAGTACTTC. As protein: CATGGTSETQYF. This sequence joins TRBV24-1 and TRBJ2-5, with 9 bases matching TRBD2. The CDR3 runs to 12 residues. V lost 10 bases, J lost 5 bases, and 4 bases stayed unmatched. Per germline, CDR1 KGHDR and CDR2 SFDVKD.

The chain is built from TRBV5-6 and TRBJ1-2; 10 nucleotides match TRBD1. Trimming at V came to 0 bases and at J to 3 bases, leaving 8 bases not matched to a gene. The CDR3 covers 17 residues. CDR1 and CDR2 from the germline V gene are SGHDT and YYEEEE. CDR3 nucleotide sequence: TGTGCCAGCAGCTTGGGACAGGGGGCCGTTCGGGACTATGGCTACACCTTC. Translated: CASSLGQGAVRDYGYTF.

This clone occurred a few times. This sequence joins TRBV5-1 and TRBJ2-2; D is undetermined. CDR3 size: 15 residues. Per germline, CDR1 SGHRS and CDR2 YFSETQ. With 2 bases removed from V and 5 bases from J, the gap between germline ends came to 13 bases. Here the CDR3 DNA reads TGCGCCAGCAGCTTCGGTCAGACGATTACCGGGGAGCTGTTTTTT. Protein: CASSFGQTITGELFF.

This clone has just one count. CDR3 coding DNA: TGTGCCAGCAGTAGAGTGGCGATGAACACTGAAGCTTTCTTT. This codes for CASSRVAMNTEAFF. The V and J genes are TRBV28 and TRBJ1-1; D is uncertain. V was shortened by 5 bases and J by 0 bases, with 10 bases between the two germline ends. The CDR3 runs 14 residues. CDR1 is MDHEN, CDR2 SYDVKM, per germline.

The J gene is TRBJ1-3, the V gene TRBV27; 7 bases agree with TRBD1. Germline V gene data show CDR1 as MNHEY and CDR2 as SMNVEV (reference sequence). With 5 bases clipped from V and 3 bases from J, the junction kept 4 bases outside the gene matches. The CDR3 extends over 14 amino acids. For the CDR3, the DNA is TGTGCCAGCAGTCAGACAGGGCTTGGAAACACCATATATTTT. Protein sequence: CASSQTGLGNTIYF.

The rearrangement uses TRBV7-9 and TRBJ2-5, with 9 bases identical to TRBD1. This CDR3 spans 15 amino acids. The germline V gene encodes CDR1 SEHNR and CDR2 FQNEAQ (reference sequence). V trimming: 5 bases; J trimming: 4 bases; junction bases outside the gene matches: 8. CDR3 sequence reads: CASSQRQGVRETQYF. The CDR3 coding sequence is TGTGCCAGCAGCCAACGACAGGGGGTCCGAGAGACCCAGTACTTC. The full variable domain, with the rest looked up from reference TRBV7-9 and TRBJ2-5, is DTGVSQNPRHKITKRGQNVTFRCDPISEHNRLYWYRQTLGQGPEFLTYFQNEAQLEKSRLLSDRFSAERPKGSFSTLEIQRTEQGDSAMYLCASSQRQGVRETQYFGPGTRLLVL.

CDR3 in amino acids: CASSVLGASYEQYF. CDR3 DNA: TGTGCCAGCAGCGTTCTCGGGGCCTCCTACGAGCAGTACTTC. The gene calls are TRBV9 and TRBJ2-7; D may correspond to TRBD1 or TRBD2 (5 bases each). CDR1 SGDLS and CDR2 YYNGEE come from the germline V gene. CDR3 length: 14 amino acids. Trimming removed 2 bases at V and 0 bases at J, with 9 bases between.

J is TRBJ2-5 and V is TRBV7-6; no clear D. Trimming shortened V by 3 bases and J by 2 bases, and 10 bases separated the two germline ends. Looked up from germline, CDR1 is SGHVS and CDR2 is FNYEAQ. The CDR3 length is 14 residues. The CDR3 DNA reads as TGTGCCAGCAGCTTGGCAGGCTTTCAAGAGACCCAGTACTTC. Its translation is CASSLAGFQETQYF.

This chain joins TRBV18 and TRBJ2-3, with a possible D match to TRBD1 (5 bases). This CDR3 is built from 15 residues. Trimming left V 5 bases short and J 6 bases short, with 18 bases between. Germline V gives CDR1 KGHSH, CDR2 LQKENI. CDR3 residues: CASSVGRGAPDTQYF. CDR3 nucleotide sequence: TGTGCCAGCTCAGTTGGTAGGGGCGCACCGGATACGCAGTATTTT.

This chain connects TRBV19 to TRBJ2-4; a possible D gene is TRBD2 (8 bases). The CDR3 extends over 18 amino acids. Germline CDR1 LNHDA, CDR2 SQIVND (reference sequence). Between the trimmed V and J ends, which lost 6 bases and 3 bases, there was a span of 24 bases. CDR3 loop: CASSPQGSGLALKNIQYF. CDR3 nucleotides: TGTGCCAGTAGCCCACAGGGGTCCGGACTAGCACTCAAAAACATTCAGTACTTC.